This T cell receptor (beta chain) was found in a study of blood T cell repertoires in COVID-19. Per germline, CDR1 SGHTA and CDR2 FQGNSA. The CDR3 sequence is 13 residues long. Two negative PCRs, clearance, or symptom resolution characterized the recovered Cohort 3 donors. Libraries were prepared by immunoSEQ multiplex PCR; TCRdb keeps only in-frame clonotypes and omits some of them. The sample holds under 70,000 clones, 85% to 90% seen once. On this clone: The junction departs from the called germline gene at one end, perhaps through a read error.

The sample was PBMCs or T cells enriched from blood (not recorded which). This chain uses TRBV7-2 with TRBJ2-5; 9 bases map to TRBD2. The receptor was isolated from a woman aged 40 to 50 who had recovered from COVID-19. The DNA for the CDR3 is TGTGCCAGCAGATTAGCGGGGGCTGAGACCCAGTACTTC. Translated: CASRLAGAETQYF.